Below, 22 T cell receptor beta chains from the same sample are listed, as sequenced in a study of blood T cell repertoires in COVID-19. Profiling relied on immunoSEQ multiplex PCR, and the TCRdb table lists in-frame clones only, not all of them. The sample yields hundreds of thousands of clones, 70% to 85% seen once. Sequenced input: peripheral blood. The receptor source for this set is a man older than 75 with acute or convalescent COVID-19.

CDR3 coding DNA: TGTGCCAGCAGCCAAGATCGGCCCAGGGCCGGTCGCACCTTC. Translating gives CASSQDRPRAGRTF. The V and J genes are TRBV4-2 and TRBJ1-2, with D tentatively TRBD1 (5 bases). Germline V lookup: CDR1 LGHNA, CDR2 YNFKEQ. Trimming removed 0 bases from V and 13 bases from J, with 18 bases in between. CDR3 length: 14 amino acids.

The chain joins TRBV18 to TRBJ1-1; tentative D call: TRBD1 (5 bases). CDR3 length equals 16 residues. The germline CDR1 and CDR2 sequences are KGHSH and LQKENI. Trimming left V 6 bases short and J 4 bases short, with 21 bases between. Here the CDR3 reads CASSRGSGGALTEAFF. CDR3 DNA sequence: TGTGCCAGCTCCCGAGGCTCGGGTGGGGCTCTCACTGAAGCTTTCTTT.

This chain uses TRBV28 with TRBJ2-3; a weak D match, TRBD1 (6 bases). The V gene's germline CDR1 is MDHEN and CDR2 SYDVKM. V was trimmed by 6 bases and J by 1 base, leaving 14 bases between them. This CDR3 contains 15 residues. For the CDR3, the DNA is TGTGCCAGCAGACAAAACAGGGTACGCACAGATACGCAGTATTTT. It codes for CASRQNRVRTDTQYF.

The chain has TRBV19 and TRBJ1-5; D gene uncertain. The CDR3 runs to 12 residues. The ends were cut back, 2 bases at V and 8 bases at J, with 7 bases in the middle. CDR1 is LNHDA, CDR2 SQIVND, per germline (reference sequence). The CDR3 coding sequence is TGTGCCAGTAGTATATCCCCCGAGCCCCAGCATTTT. Its translation is CASSISPEPQHF. The full variable domain, rest sourced from reference TRBV19 and TRBJ1-5, is DGGITQSPKYLFRKEGQNVTLSCEQNLNHDAMYWYRQDPGQGLRLIYYSQIVNDFQKGDIAEGYSVSREKKESFPLTVTSAQKNPTAFYLCASSISPEPQHFGDGTRLSIL.

CDR3 in DNA: TGTGCCAGCAACCTCCCCAATCCGGGACAGGGGGCCGGCACGAACACCGGGGAGCTGTTTTTT. This sequence encodes CASNLPNPGQGAGTNTGELFF. The gene calls are TRBV21-1 and TRBJ2-2; no check of the table's D call, TRBD1, against the DNA was made. TRBV21-1 is flagged as a pseudogene. The length of the CDR3 is 21 residues.

The rearrangement joins TRBV11-2 to TRBJ2-2; 7 bases agree with TRBD1. Trimming cost V 5 bases and J 6 bases; bases outside gene matches: 6. Germline V gene lookup returns CDR1 SGHAT and CDR2 FQNNGV. The CDR3 covers 14 residues. CDR3 residues: CASSTYRGPGELFF. The CDR3 region has the DNA TGTGCCAGCAGCACATACAGGGGTCCCGGGGAGCTGTTTTTT.

This sequence joins TRBV7-9 and TRBJ2-3; 11 bases match TRBD2. Trimming at V came to 3 bases and at J to 4 bases, leaving 3 bases not matched to a gene. The CDR3 is made up of 15 amino acids. The V gene's germline CDR1 is SEHNR and CDR2 FQNEAQ (reference sequence). The CDR3 is CASSFLAGGPDTQYF. DNA of the CDR3: TGTGCCAGCAGCTTTCTAGCGGGGGGCCCAGATACGCAGTATTTT.

In the case of this clone: Its ends do not fully match the called genes, so a read error is possible. The J gene is TRBJ2-7, the V gene TRBV6-1; 14 bases map to TRBD2. The CDR3 covers 16 residues. The germline V gene has CDR1 MNHNS and CDR2 SASEGT. CDR3 sequence (DNA): TGTGCCAGCAGAGAAGGACTAGCGGGAGGTTTCGACGAGCAGTACTTC. Its protein is CASREGLAGGFDEQYF.

This clone was observed a single time. The rearrangement joins TRBV30 to TRBJ1-6; the D gene is possibly TRBD1 (6 bases). Deletions cut 0 bases from V and 6 bases from J, with 15 bases between. Per germline, CDR1 GTSNPN and CDR2 SVGIG (reference sequence). CDR3 length: 16 residues. CDR3 in amino acids: CAWSVRAKQGNSPLHF. In DNA, the CDR3 is TGTGCCTGGAGTGTAAGGGCGAAACAGGGTAATTCACCCCTCCACTTT.

The chain uses TRBV19 and TRBJ2-7; 16 nucleotides match TRBD2. The V segment lost 1 base and the J segment 2 bases; nucleotides outside the gene matches: 8. The length of the CDR3 is 19 residues. Germline V gives CDR1 LNHDA, CDR2 SQIVND (reference sequence). In DNA, the CDR3 is TGTGCCAGTAGTATAGCGGGGACTAGCGGGAGGGCCTGGCCCTACGAGCAGTACTTC. Translated, it gives CASSIAGTSGRAWPYEQYF.

This chain joins TRBV3-1 (or the pseudogene TRBV3-2) and TRBJ1-5; 7 bases are a match to TRBD1. Trimming at V came to 3 bases and at J to 3 bases, leaving 14 bases not matched to a gene. The CDR3 is 18 residues long. Per the germline V gene, CDR1 is LGHDT and CDR2 is YNNKEL (reference sequence). The CDR3 nucleotides read TGTGCCAGCAGCCAGGTCCCCTTACAGGGGTTGGTCAATCAGCCCCAGCATTTT. It is translated as CASSQVPLQGLVNQPQHF.

The rearrangement joins TRBV12-5 to TRBJ1-5; 9 bases match TRBD1. The CDR3 loop spans 12 amino acids. CDR1 and CDR2 from the germline V gene are LGHNT and FRNRAP. V was pared by 9 bases and J by 7 bases, with 4 bases of the junction left unmatched. The CDR3 DNA follows: TGTGCTAGGGGACAGGGAAACCAGCCCCAGCATTTT. Translating gives CARGQGNQPQHF. Drawing the rest from reference TRBV12-5 and TRBJ1-5, the complete variable domain is DARVTQTPRHKVTEMGQEVTMRCQPILGHNTVFWYRQTMMQGLELLAYFRNRAPLDDSGMPKDRFSAEMPDATLATLKIQPSEPRDSAVYFCARGQGNQPQHFGDGTRLSIL.

V gene TRBV4-1 combines with J gene TRBJ1-5; 8 positions match TRBD1. CDR1 is MGHRA, CDR2 YSYEKL, per germline. Unmatched junction bases numbered 9, after V lost 1 base and J lost 4 bases. The CDR3 has 17 amino acids. The CDR3 DNA reads as TGCGCCAGCAGCCAAGTCAGGGGGCGAGTGAGAAATCAGCCCCAGCATTTT. Its protein product is CASSQVRGRVRNQPQHF.

J is TRBJ2-1 and V is TRBV28, with a tentative D call TRBD2 (6 bases). CDR1 MDHEN and CDR2 SYDVKM come from the germline V gene. Trimming shortened V by 5 bases and J by 12 bases, and 11 bases separated the two germline ends. CDR3 length equals 11 residues. In nucleotides, the CDR3 is TGTGCCAGCAGTACCAGGGAGGTGCAGTTCTTC. Its translation is CASSTREVQFF. The full variable domain, in which reference TRBV28 and TRBJ2-1 provide the parts outside the CDR3, is DVKVTQSSRYLVKRTGEKVFLECVQDMDHENMFWYRQDPGLGLRLIYFSYDVKMKEKGDIPEGYSVSREKKERFSLILESASTNQTSMYLCASSTREVQFFGPGTRLTVL.

The chain uses TRBV6-6 and TRBJ1-2, with 9 positions matching TRBD1. J was trimmed by 8 bases and V by 7 bases; bases with no gene match: 11. This CDR3 is 14 amino acids long. Per germline, CDR1 MNHNY and CDR2 SVGAGI (reference sequence). CDR3 nucleotides: TGTGCCAGCAAGAGACAGGGGGAGGCCCGGGGCTACACCTTC. Residues: CASKRQGEARGYTF.

This chain uses TRBV27 with TRBJ2-4; 8 bases align to TRBD1. Per germline, CDR1 MNHEY and CDR2 SMNVEV (reference sequence). This CDR3 comprises 16 residues. With 5 bases clipped from V and 0 bases from J, the junction kept 6 bases outside the gene matches. In nucleotides, the CDR3 is TGTGCCAGCAGTCCCACAGGGGGGCTAGCCAAAAACATTCAGTACTTC. It codes for CASSPTGGLAKNIQYF.

This clone was counted only a few times. The CDR3 sequence is CASSSGTGRPLHF. The CDR3 nucleotides are TGTGCCAGCAGCTCTGGGACAGGGCGTCCCCTCCACTTT. The rearrangement links TRBV7-9 to TRBJ1-6; 9 bases map to TRBD1. CDR3 length equals 13 residues. The ends lost 4 bases at V and 13 bases at J; junction bases unmatched: 5. Per the germline V gene, CDR1 is SEHNR and CDR2 is FQNEAQ (reference sequence).

The chain links TRBV24-1 to TRBJ2-1; 8 bases are a match to TRBD2. CDR1 is KGHDR, CDR2 SFDVKD, per germline. CDR3 size: 16 residues. The V and J ends lost 2 bases and 5 bases, in that order; junction bases with no gene match: 7. CDR3 amino acids: CATSDWGGGIDNEQFF. In nucleotides, the CDR3 is TGTGCCACCAGTGATTGGGGCGGGGGGATCGACAATGAGCAGTTCTTC.

V gene TRBV5-6 combines with J gene TRBJ2-7; 10 bases map to TRBD1. Trimming cost V 0 bases and J 3 bases; bases outside gene matches: 3. Per germline, CDR1 SGHDT and CDR2 YYEEEE. CDR3 length equals 15 residues. CDR3 nucleotide sequence: TGTGCCAGCAGCTTGGGGGACAGGGGAGACTACGAGCAGTACTTC. It encodes CASSLGDRGDYEQYF.

The rearrangement joins TRBV19 to TRBJ2-2, with TRBD1 matching over 9 bases. V gave up 5 bases and J gave up 4 bases; unmatched junction bases: 8. Germline V gene data show CDR1 as LNHDA and CDR2 as SQIVND (reference sequence). This CDR3 has 16 residues. The CDR3 loop reads CASSPGTGRSTGELFF. Here the CDR3 DNA reads TGTGCCAGTAGTCCCGGGACAGGGAGATCCACCGGGGAGCTGTTTTTT.

This chain joins TRBV9 and TRBJ1-6, with D possibly being TRBD1 (6 bases). The CDR3 is 15 residues long. V gave up 1 base and J gave up 7 bases, with 12 bases separating them. Germline V gene lookup returns CDR1 SGDLS and CDR2 YYNGEE. This CDR3 reads CASSVNPGQNSPLHF. The DNA of the CDR3 is TGTGCCAGCAGCGTAAATCCGGGACAAAATTCACCCCTCCACTTT.

This clone was picked up one time. J is TRBJ2-1 and V is TRBV11-3, with D perhaps TRBD2 (7 bases). Germline values: CDR1 SGHNT, CDR2 YENEEA. V gave up 4 bases and J gave up 9 bases, with 13 bases separating them. This CDR3 is 13 amino acids long. In DNA form, the CDR3 reads TGTGCCAGCAGCTGGACGAGGGGGGGTGAGCAGTTCTTC. This sequence encodes CASSWTRGGEQFF.